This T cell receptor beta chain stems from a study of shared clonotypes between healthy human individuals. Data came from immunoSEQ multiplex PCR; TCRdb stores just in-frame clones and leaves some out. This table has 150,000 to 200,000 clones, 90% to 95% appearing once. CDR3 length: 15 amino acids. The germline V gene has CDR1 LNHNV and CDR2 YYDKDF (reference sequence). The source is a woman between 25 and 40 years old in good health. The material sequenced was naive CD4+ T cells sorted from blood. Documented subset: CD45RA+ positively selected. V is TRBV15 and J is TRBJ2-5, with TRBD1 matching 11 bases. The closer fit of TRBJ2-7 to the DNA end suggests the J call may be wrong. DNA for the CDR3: TGTGCCACCAGCATCTCCGGGACAGGGGGGTACGAGCAGTACTTC. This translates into CATSISGTGGYEQYF.